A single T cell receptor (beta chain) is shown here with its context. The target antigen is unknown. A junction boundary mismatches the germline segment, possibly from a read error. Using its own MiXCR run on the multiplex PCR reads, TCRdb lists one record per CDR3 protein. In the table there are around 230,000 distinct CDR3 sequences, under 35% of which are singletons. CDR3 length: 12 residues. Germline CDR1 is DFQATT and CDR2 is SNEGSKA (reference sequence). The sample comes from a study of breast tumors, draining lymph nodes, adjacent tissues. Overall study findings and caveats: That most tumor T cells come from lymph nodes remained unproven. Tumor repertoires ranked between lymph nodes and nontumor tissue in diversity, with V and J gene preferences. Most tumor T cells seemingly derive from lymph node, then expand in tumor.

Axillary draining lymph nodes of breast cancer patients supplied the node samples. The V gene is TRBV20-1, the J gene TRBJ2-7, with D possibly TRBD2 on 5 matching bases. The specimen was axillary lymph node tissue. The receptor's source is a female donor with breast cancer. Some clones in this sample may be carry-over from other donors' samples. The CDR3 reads CSTRQSTYEQYF. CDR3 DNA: TGCAGTACTAGACAAAGCACCTACGAGCAGTACTTC.